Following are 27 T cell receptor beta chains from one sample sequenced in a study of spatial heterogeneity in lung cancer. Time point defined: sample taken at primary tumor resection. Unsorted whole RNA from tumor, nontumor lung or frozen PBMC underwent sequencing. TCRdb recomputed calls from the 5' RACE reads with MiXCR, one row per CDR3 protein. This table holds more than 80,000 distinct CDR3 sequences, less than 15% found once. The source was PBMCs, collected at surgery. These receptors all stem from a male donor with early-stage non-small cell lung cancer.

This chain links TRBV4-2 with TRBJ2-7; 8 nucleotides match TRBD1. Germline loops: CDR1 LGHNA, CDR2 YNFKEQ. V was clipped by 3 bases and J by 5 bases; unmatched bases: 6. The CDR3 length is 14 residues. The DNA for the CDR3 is TGTGCCAGCAGCCAGGTGGACAGGGTGGACGAGCAGTACTTC. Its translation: CASSQVDRVDEQYF.

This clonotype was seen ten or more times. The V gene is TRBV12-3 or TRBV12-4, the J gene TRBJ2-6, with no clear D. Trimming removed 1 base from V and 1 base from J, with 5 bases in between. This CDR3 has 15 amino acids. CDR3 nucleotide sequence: TGTGCCAGCAGTTTAGGGCCATCTGGGGCCAACGTCCTGACTTTC. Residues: CASSLGPSGANVLTF.

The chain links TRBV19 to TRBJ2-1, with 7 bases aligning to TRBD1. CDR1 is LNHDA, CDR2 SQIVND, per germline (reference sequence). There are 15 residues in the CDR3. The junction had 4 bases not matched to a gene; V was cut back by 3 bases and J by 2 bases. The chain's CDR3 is CASSIPQGTYNEQFF. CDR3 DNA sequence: TGTGCCAGTAGTATCCCACAGGGGACCTACAATGAGCAGTTCTTC.

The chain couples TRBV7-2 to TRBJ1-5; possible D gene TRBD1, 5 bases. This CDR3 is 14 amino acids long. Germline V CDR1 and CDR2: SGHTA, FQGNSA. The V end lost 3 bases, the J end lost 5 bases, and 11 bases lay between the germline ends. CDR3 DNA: TGTGCCAGCAGCTTCCAACCGGGGGATCAGCCCCAGCATTTT. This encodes CASSFQPGDQPQHF.

DNA of the CDR3: TGTGCCACCAGTGATACAAGCCGGGACAACTTGTGGGGACTCGGGCTTTTCTTT. It codes for CATSDTSRDNLWGLGLFF. V usage is TRBV24-1 and J usage is TRBJ1-1, with D possibly matching TRBD1 (6 bases). Germline V CDR1 and CDR2: KGHDR, SFDVKD. The V gene lost 3 bases and the J gene lost 13 bases, with 32 bases spanning the gap. The CDR3 extends over 18 amino acids.

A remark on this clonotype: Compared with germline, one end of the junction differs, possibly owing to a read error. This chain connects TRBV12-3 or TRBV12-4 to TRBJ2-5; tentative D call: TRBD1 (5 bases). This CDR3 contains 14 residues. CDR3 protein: CASGFAGSLETQYF. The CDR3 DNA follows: TGTGCCAGCGGTTTCGCAGGGTCTTTGGAGACCCAGTACTTC.

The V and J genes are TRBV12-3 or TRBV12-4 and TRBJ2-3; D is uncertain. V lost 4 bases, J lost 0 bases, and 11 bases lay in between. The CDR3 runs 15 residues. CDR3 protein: CASSSFARSTDTQYF. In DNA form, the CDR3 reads TGTGCCAGCAGTTCTTTTGCAAGGAGCACAGATACGCAGTATTTT.

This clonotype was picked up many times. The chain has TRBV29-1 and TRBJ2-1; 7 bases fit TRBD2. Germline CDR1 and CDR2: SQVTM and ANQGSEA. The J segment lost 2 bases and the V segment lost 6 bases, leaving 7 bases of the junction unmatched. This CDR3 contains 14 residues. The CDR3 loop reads CSVPLAVAYNEQFF. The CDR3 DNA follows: TGCAGCGTACCCCTAGCGGTAGCCTACAATGAGCAGTTCTTC.

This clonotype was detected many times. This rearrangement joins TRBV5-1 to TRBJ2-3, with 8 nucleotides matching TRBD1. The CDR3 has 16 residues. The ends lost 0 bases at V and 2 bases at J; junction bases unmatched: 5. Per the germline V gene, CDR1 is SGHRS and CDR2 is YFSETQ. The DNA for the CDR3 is TGCGCCAGCAGCTTGGATCGGACAGGGCTCACAGATACGCAGTATTTT. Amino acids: CASSLDRTGLTDTQYF.

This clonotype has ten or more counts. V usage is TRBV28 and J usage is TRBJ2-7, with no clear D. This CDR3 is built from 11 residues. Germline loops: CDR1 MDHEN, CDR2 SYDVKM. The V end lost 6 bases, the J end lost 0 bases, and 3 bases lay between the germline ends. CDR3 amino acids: CASSISYEQYF. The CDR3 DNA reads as TGTGCCAGCAGCATCTCCTACGAGCAGTACTTC. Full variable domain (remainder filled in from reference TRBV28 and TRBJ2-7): DVKVTQSSRYLVKRTGEKVFLECVQDMDHENMFWYRQDPGLGLRLIYFSYDVKMKEKGDIPEGYSVSREKKERFSLILESASTNQTSMYLCASSISYEQYFGPGTRLTVT.

CDR3 nucleotides: TGTGCCACCAGTGACAACCGACGGGCTAGCGAGACCCAGTACTTC. Amino acid sequence: CATSDNRRASETQYF. V is TRBV24-1 and J is TRBJ2-5; D is perhaps TRBD2 (5 bases). CDR3 length: 15 residues. Trimming took off 4 bases at V and 5 bases at J, with 16 bases between the two ends. From germline, CDR1 is KGHDR and CDR2 SFDVKD.

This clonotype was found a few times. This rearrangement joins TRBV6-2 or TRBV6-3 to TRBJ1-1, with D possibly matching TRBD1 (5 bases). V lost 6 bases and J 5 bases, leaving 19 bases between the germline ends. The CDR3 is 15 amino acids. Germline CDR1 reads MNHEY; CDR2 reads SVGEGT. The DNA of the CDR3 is TGTGCCAGCAGCTATTCGTCGGGGCATAGGACTGAAGCTTTCTTT. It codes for CASSYSSGHRTEAFF.

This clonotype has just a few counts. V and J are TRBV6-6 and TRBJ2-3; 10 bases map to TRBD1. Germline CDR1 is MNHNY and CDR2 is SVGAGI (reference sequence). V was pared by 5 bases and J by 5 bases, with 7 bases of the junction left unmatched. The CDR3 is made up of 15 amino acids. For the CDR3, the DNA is TGTGCCAGCAGTCCTCCGGGACAGGGGAGAGATACGCAGTATTTT. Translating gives CASSPPGQGRDTQYF.

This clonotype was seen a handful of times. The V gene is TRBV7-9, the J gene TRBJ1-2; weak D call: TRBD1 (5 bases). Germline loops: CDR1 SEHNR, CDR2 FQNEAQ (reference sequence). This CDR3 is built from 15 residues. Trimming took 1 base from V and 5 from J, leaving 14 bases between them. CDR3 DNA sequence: TGTGCCAGCAGCTTAGGGGCAGGGCAGAATTATGGCTACACCTTC. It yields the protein CASSLGAGQNYGYTF.

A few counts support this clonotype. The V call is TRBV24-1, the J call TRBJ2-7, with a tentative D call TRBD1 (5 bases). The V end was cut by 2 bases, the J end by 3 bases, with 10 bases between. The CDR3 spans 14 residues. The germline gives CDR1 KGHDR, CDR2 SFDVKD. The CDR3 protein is CATSDSGPYYEQYF. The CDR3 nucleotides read TGTGCCACCAGTGATTCAGGGCCGTACTACGAGCAGTACTTC.

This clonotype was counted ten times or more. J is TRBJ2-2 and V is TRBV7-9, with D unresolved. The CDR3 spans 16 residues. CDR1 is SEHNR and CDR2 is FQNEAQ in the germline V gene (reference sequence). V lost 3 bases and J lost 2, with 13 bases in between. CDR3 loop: CASSFRDILNTGELFF. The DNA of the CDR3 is TGTGCCAGCAGCTTCCGAGACATACTTAACACCGGGGAGCTGTTTTTT.

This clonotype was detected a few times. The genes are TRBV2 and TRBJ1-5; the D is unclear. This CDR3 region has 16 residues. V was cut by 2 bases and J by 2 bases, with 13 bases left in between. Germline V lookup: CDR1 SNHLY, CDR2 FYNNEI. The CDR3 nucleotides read TGTGCCAGCAGTGAACAGTCTAATATTGGCAATCAGCCCCAGCATTTT. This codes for CASSEQSNIGNQPQHF.

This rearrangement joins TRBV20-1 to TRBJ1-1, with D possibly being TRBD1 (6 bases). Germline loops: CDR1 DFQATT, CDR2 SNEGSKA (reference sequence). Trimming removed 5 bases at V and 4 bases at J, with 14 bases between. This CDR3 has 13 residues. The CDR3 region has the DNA TGCAGTGCTTATAGGGACAACCCCACTGAAGCTTTCTTT. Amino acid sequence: CSAYRDNPTEAFF.

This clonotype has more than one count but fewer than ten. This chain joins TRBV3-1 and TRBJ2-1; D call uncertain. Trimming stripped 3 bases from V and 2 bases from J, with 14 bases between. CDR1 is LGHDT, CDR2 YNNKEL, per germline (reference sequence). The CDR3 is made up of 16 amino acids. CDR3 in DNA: TGTGCCAGCAGCCACCTTACGCAAAGCCCCTACAATGAGCAGTTCTTC. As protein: CASSHLTQSPYNEQFF.

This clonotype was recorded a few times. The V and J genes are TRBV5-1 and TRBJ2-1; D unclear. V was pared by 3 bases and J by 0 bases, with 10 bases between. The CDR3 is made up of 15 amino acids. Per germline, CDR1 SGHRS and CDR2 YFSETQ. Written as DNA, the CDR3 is TGCGCCAGCAGCTCGACAATTAGCTCCTACAATGAGCAGTTCTTC. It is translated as CASSSTISSYNEQFF.

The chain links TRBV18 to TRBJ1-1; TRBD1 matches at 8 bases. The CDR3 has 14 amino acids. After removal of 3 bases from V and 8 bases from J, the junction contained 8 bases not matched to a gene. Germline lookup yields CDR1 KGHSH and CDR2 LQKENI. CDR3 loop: CASSPVDRAAEAFF. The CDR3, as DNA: TGTGCCAGCTCACCTGTGGACAGGGCGGCCGAAGCTTTCTTT.

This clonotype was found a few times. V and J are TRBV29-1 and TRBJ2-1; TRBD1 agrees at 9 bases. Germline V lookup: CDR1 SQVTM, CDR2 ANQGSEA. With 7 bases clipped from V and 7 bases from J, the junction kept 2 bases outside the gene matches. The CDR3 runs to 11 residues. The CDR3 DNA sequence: TGCAGCGCCGACAGGGGGAATGAGCAGTTCTTC. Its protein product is CSADRGNEQFF.

CDR3 DNA sequence: TGTGCCAGCAGCCAAGACAGGAGCGAGATAAAGCAGTTCTTC. It translates to CASSQDRSEIKQFF. The chain recombines TRBV3-1 with TRBJ2-1; D remains unclear. Trimming cost V 0 bases and J 11 bases, with 14 bases left between them. The germline V gene has CDR1 LGHDT and CDR2 YNNKEL (reference sequence). The length of the CDR3 is 14 residues.

The CDR3 loop is CASSLVGTDTGELFF. The CDR3, as DNA: TGTGCCAGCAGCTTAGTGGGGACGGACACCGGGGAGCTGTTTTTT. The V and J genes are TRBV7-2 and TRBJ2-2; D tentatively reads TRBD1 or TRBD2 (5 bases each). Trimming shortened V by 1 base and J by 3 bases, and 9 bases separated the two germline ends. The CDR3 contains 15 residues. Germline lookup yields CDR1 SGHTA and CDR2 FQGNSA.

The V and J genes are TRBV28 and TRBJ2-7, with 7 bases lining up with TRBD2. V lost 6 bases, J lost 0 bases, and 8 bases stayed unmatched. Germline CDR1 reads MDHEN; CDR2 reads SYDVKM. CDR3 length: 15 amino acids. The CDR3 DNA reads TGTGCCAGCAGAGAGAACGGGGGGAGCTCCTACGAGCAGTACTTC. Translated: CASRENGGSSYEQYF. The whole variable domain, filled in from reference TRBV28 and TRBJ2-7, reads DVKVTQSSRYLVKRTGEKVFLECVQDMDHENMFWYRQDPGLGLRLIYFSYDVKMKEKGDIPEGYSVSREKKERFSLILESASTNQTSMYLCASRENGGSSYEQYFGPGTRLTVT.

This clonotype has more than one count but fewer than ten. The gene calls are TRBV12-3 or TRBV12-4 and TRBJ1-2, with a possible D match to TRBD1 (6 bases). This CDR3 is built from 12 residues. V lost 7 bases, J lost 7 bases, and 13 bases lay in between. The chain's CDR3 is CASNLGGFGYTF. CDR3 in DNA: TGTGCCAGCAACCTAGGGGGTTTTGGCTACACCTTC.

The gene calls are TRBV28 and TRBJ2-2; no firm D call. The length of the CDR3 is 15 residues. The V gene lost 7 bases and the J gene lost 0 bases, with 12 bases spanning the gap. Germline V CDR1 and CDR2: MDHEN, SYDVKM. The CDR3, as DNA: TGTGCCAGCAATACCCTAGGGACGAACACCGGGGAGCTGTTTTTT. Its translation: CASNTLGTNTGELFF.